The 11 T cell receptor beta chains below were found in one sample sequenced in a study of cytomegalovirus exposure and HLA in healthy donors. The data were produced by immunoSEQ multiplex PCR, yet TCRdb's version contains in-frame clones alone and is incomplete. The sample has roughly 45,000 clones; approximately 90% are singletons. Sequenced sample: PBMCs. All receptors derive from a man aged 18 to 29 in good health and CMV-seronegative.

V and J are TRBV7-2 and TRBJ2-7; TRBD1 is a possible D gene (6 bases). V lost 0 bases and J lost 6, with 18 bases in between. The length of the CDR3 is 16 residues. CDR1 and CDR2 (germline): SGHTA, FQGNSA. The CDR3 sequence: CASSLAGTTYYGEQYF. CDR3 in DNA: TGTGCCAGCAGCTTAGCGGGGACAACTTATTACGGCGAGCAGTACTTC.

J is TRBJ1-5 and V is TRBV19, with 9 bases matching TRBD1. The CDR3 has 15 amino acids. Germline trimming cut 4 bases from V and 2 bases from J; bases unmatched to any gene: 3. Germline assignment: CDR1 LNHDA and CDR2 SQIVND (reference sequence). CDR3 sequence reads: CASSRDREGNQPQHF. Here the CDR3 DNA reads TGTGCCAGTAGTAGGGACAGGGAGGGCAATCAGCCCCAGCATTTT.

This clone appeared a few times. The chain combines TRBV2 with TRBJ2-7, with D possibly TRBD2 on 6 matching bases. V was clipped by 5 bases and J by 7 bases, with 12 bases between them. This CDR3 spans 12 amino acids. Germline V gene lookup returns CDR1 SNHLY and CDR2 FYNNEI. The CDR3 nucleotides read TGTGCCAGCAGTTGGGGGGTGGGAGAGCAGTACTTC. It is translated as CASSWGVGEQYF.

The chain couples TRBV27 to TRBJ2-2; 12 nucleotides align to TRBD2. CDR1 and CDR2 from the germline V gene are MNHEY and SMNVEV (reference sequence). V gave up 8 bases and J gave up 7 bases; unmatched junction bases: 5. The CDR3 runs 14 residues. CDR3: CASCTLAGGGELFF. The CDR3 nucleotides are TGTGCCAGCTGTACACTAGCGGGAGGCGGGGAGCTGTTTTTT.

V is TRBV27 and J is TRBJ1-6; 7 nucleotides line up with TRBD1. Germline V gives CDR1 MNHEY, CDR2 SMNVEV (reference sequence). CDR3 length equals 15 residues. Trimming took 4 bases from V and 6 from J; bases not matched to a gene: 6. The CDR3 loop reads CASSSPGQLNSPLHF. For the CDR3, the DNA is TGTGCCAGCAGTTCCCCGGGACAGCTTAATTCACCCCTCCACTTT.

The chain combines TRBV20-1 with TRBJ1-1; D is perhaps TRBD1 (5 bases). This CDR3 is built from 10 residues. V lost 1 base and J 11 bases, leaving 8 bases between the germline ends. The germline gives CDR1 DFQATT, CDR2 SNEGSKA (reference sequence). CDR3 bases: TGCAGTGCTAGAGCAGGGAATGCTTTCTTT. It yields the protein CSARAGNAFF.

J is TRBJ2-1 and V is TRBV5-1, with TRBD2 as a possible D gene (5 bases). From germline, CDR1 is SGHRS and CDR2 YFSETQ. V shed 3 bases and J shed 5 bases, with 9 bases lying between them. The CDR3 spans 13 residues. Here the CDR3 reads CASSSTNNNEQFF. CDR3 in DNA: TGCGCCAGCAGCTCGACTAACAACAATGAGCAGTTCTTC. Full variable domain (rest looked up from reference TRBV5-1 and TRBJ2-1): KAGVTQTPRYLIKTRGQQVTLSCSPISGHRSVSWYQQTPGQGLQFLFEYFSETQRNKGNFPGRFSGRQFSNSRSEMNVSTLELGDSALYLCASSSTNNNEQFFGPGTRLTVL.

V usage is TRBV7-8 and J usage is TRBJ2-1; 10 bases fit TRBD2. There are 15 residues in the CDR3. Germline values: CDR1 SGHVS, CDR2 FQNEAQ. V lost 5 bases, J lost 3 bases, and 4 bases stayed unmatched. The CDR3 sequence: CASSAGTSVYNEQFF. The CDR3 region has the DNA TGTGCCAGCAGCGCAGGGACTAGCGTCTACAATGAGCAGTTCTTC. Drawing the rest from reference TRBV7-8 and TRBJ2-1, the complete variable domain is GAGVSQSPRYKVAKRGQDVALRCDPISGHVSLFWYQQALGQGPEFLTYFQNEAQLDKSGLPSDRFFAERPEGSVSTLKIQRTQQEDSAVYLCASSAGTSVYNEQFFGPGTRLTVL.

This clone came up a few times. The chain uses TRBV18 and TRBJ1-1; TRBD1 agrees at 8 bases. With V trimmed by 5 bases and J by 0 bases, 2 bases remained unmatched. The CDR3 totals 14 residues. Germline CDR1 and CDR2: KGHSH and LQKENI. Written as DNA, the CDR3 is TGTGCCAGCTCAGGACAGGGACTGAACACTGAAGCTTTCTTT. It encodes CASSGQGLNTEAFF. The full variable domain, its missing parts supplied by reference TRBV18 and TRBJ1-1, is NAGVMQNPRHLVRRRGQEARLRCSPMKGHSHVYWYRQLPEEGLKFMVYLQKENIIDESGMPKERFSAEFPKEGPSILRIQQVVRGDSAAYFCASSGQGLNTEAFFGQGTRLTVV.

The chain couples TRBV7-2 to TRBJ1-5; TRBD1 is a possible D gene (6 bases). This CDR3 is 15 amino acids long. Looked up from germline, CDR1 is SGHTA and CDR2 is FQGNSA. The V end was cut by 5 bases, the J end by 2 bases, with 13 bases between. CDR3 sequence (DNA): TGTGCCAGCAGCGAAACAGGGTTACGCAATCAGCCCCAGCATTTT. Encoded protein: CASSETGLRNQPQHF.

In nucleotides, the CDR3 is TGTGCCAGCAGCTCTGTAGAGACCCAGTACTTC. Its translation is CASSSVETQYF. The chain employs TRBV5-6 and TRBJ2-5; no definite D call. V was cut by 3 bases and J by 4 bases, with 4 bases left in between. Germline V CDR1 and CDR2: SGHDT, YYEEEE. This CDR3 has 11 residues. The whole variable domain, remainder taken from reference TRBV5-6 and TRBJ2-5, is DAGVTQSPTHLIKTRGQQVTLRCSPKSGHDTVSWYQQALGQGPQFIFQYYEEEERQRGNFPDRFSGHQFPNYSSELNVNALLLGDSALYLCASSSVETQYFGPGTRLLVL.